These 17 T cell receptor beta chains originate from one sample sequenced in a study of blood T cell repertoires in COVID-19. Profiled with immunoSEQ multiplex PCR; TCRdb holds only in-frame clones, not every one. The sample lists 200,000 to 300,000 clones, 85% seen once, with roughly 5% in the top ten. Sequencing used peripheral blood. Receptor source: a man aged 45-65 years with COVID-19, enrolled during active disease.

The chain links TRBV2 to TRBJ2-2; 7 bases agree with TRBD1. Germline CDR1 SNHLY, CDR2 FYNNEI. The CDR3 consists of 15 residues. V gave up 4 bases and J gave up 7 bases; unmatched junction bases: 9. The CDR3 spells CASSAQQGDGGELFF. The CDR3 DNA reads TGTGCCAGCAGTGCGCAGCAGGGGGATGGCGGGGAGCTGTTTTTT. Full variable domain (rest looked up from reference TRBV2 and TRBJ2-2): EPEVTQTPSHQVTQMGQEVILRCVPISNHLYFYWYRQILGQKVEFLVSFYNNEISEKSEIFDDQFSVERPDGSNFTLKIRSTKLEDSAMYFCASSAQQGDGGELFFGEGSRLTVL.

The rearrangement uses TRBV5-1 and TRBJ1-1; D is undetermined. V was shortened by 1 base and J by 0 bases, with 13 bases between the two germline ends. Germline V CDR1 and CDR2: SGHRS, YFSETQ. The CDR3 consists of 16 residues. This CDR3 reads CASSLMVGGMNTEAFF. The CDR3, as DNA: TGCGCCAGCAGCTTGATGGTCGGCGGTATGAACACTGAAGCTTTCTTT.

The chain carries TRBV9 and TRBJ2-3; no clear D gene. V shed 4 bases and J shed 4 bases, with 10 bases lying between them. CDR1 is SGDLS and CDR2 is YYNGEE in the germline V gene. The CDR3 loop spans 13 amino acids. In DNA form, the CDR3 reads TGTGCCAGCAGCACCTATTTCCCAGATACGCAGTATTTT. Encoded protein: CASSTYFPDTQYF.

The chain is built from TRBV9 and TRBJ2-5, with 9 bases that match TRBD2. With V trimmed by 1 base and J by 3 bases, 1 base remained unmatched. CDR3 size: 14 residues. CDR1 and CDR2 (germline): SGDLS, YYNGEE. CDR3 region: CASSVRGGEETQYF. The CDR3 region has the DNA TGTGCCAGCAGCGTACGCGGGGGGGAAGAGACCCAGTACTTC.

This chain uses TRBV5-1 with TRBJ2-2; 7 bases fit TRBD1. This CDR3 contains 15 residues. CDR1 SGHRS and CDR2 YFSETQ come from the germline V gene. V gave up 6 bases and J gave up 4 bases; unmatched junction bases: 9. CDR3 amino acids: CASTTTGSGTGELFF. CDR3 DNA sequence: TGCGCCAGCACAACGACAGGGTCGGGCACCGGGGAGCTGTTTTTT.

The chain is built from TRBV5-4 and TRBJ1-1, with D unresolved. CDR1 SGHNT and CDR2 YYREEE come from the germline V gene (reference sequence). Trimming cost V 0 bases and J 0 bases, with 6 bases left between them. The CDR3 runs 14 residues. CDR3 DNA: TGTGCCAGCAGCTTGGACCTAATGAACACTGAAGCTTTCTTT. Translation: CASSLDLMNTEAFF. Filled out from reference TRBV5-4 and TRBJ1-1, the complete variable domain reads ETGVTQSPTHLIKTRGQQVTLRCSSQSGHNTVSWYQQALGQGPQFIFQYYREEENGRGNFPPRFSGLQFPNYSSELNVNALELDDSALYLCASSLDLMNTEAFFGQGTRLTVV.

The chain has TRBV19 and TRBJ2-2; a possible D gene is TRBD2 (5 bases). The CDR3 loop spans 15 amino acids. Trimming took 3 bases from V and 0 from J, leaving 8 bases between them. The germline V gene encodes CDR1 LNHDA and CDR2 SQIVND (reference sequence). CDR3 DNA: TGTGCCAGTAGTATCCCCGGGACGAACACCGGGGAGCTGTTTTTT. This translates into CASSIPGTNTGELFF.

V and J are TRBV5-5 and TRBJ2-7; maybe TRBD2 (6 bases). V was cut by 2 bases and J by 5 bases, with 14 bases left in between. The CDR3 length is 14 residues. The germline V gene encodes CDR1 SGHKS and CDR2 YYEKEE (reference sequence). The CDR3 protein is CASSLISGSHEQYF. CDR3 in DNA: TGTGCCAGCAGCTTAATTAGCGGTTCCCACGAGCAGTACTTC.

This rearrangement joins TRBV7-9 to TRBJ2-2; D is possibly TRBD1 (5 bases). The germline CDR1 and CDR2 sequences are SEHNR and FQNEAQ (reference sequence). The V gene lost 3 bases and the J gene lost 1 base, with 9 bases spanning the gap. The CDR3 is made up of 15 amino acids. The CDR3: CASSFGHLNTGELFF. The CDR3 nucleotides read TGTGCCAGCAGCTTCGGACACCTGAACACCGGGGAGCTGTTTTTT.

The chain combines TRBV27 with TRBJ2-1; D is perhaps TRBD1 (6 bases). Germline assignment: CDR1 MNHEY and CDR2 SMNVEV (reference sequence). This CDR3 comprises 13 residues. V lost 3 bases and J 6 bases, leaving 9 bases between the germline ends. The CDR3 bases are TGTGCCAGCAGTTTGCGAGGGGGCAATGAGCAGTTCTTC. It specifies CASSLRGGNEQFF.

This clone was seen just once. The chain joins TRBV9 to TRBJ2-7; TRBD1 might be the D (6 bases). In germline, CDR1 is SGDLS, CDR2 YYNGEE. The V end lost 0 bases, the J end lost 4 bases, and 11 bases lay between the germline ends. The CDR3 extends over 14 amino acids. CDR3 in DNA: TGTGCCAGCAGCGTAGCACCTGGACAGTACGAGCAGTACTTC. Its protein product is CASSVAPGQYEQYF.

This chain joins TRBV7-2 and TRBJ1-6; 9 nucleotides line up with TRBD1. Germline V gives CDR1 SGHTA, CDR2 FQGNSA. The CDR3 sequence is 15 residues long. The trim removed 4 bases at V and 9 bases at J, leaving 7 bases unmatched. In DNA, the CDR3 is TGTGCCAGCAGCTCCCTGACAGGGGGTTCTTCACCCCTCCACTTT. It specifies CASSSLTGGSSPLHF. The whole variable domain, filled in from reference TRBV7-2 and TRBJ1-6, reads GAGVSQSPSNKVTEKGKDVELRCDPISGHTALYWYRQSLGQGLEFLIYFQGNSAPDKSGLPSDRFSAERTGGSVSTLTIQRTQQEDSAVYLCASSSLTGGSSPLHFGNGTRLTVT.

The genes are TRBV5-4 and TRBJ2-5; 8 bases match TRBD2. Trimming removed 4 bases from V and 5 bases from J; junction bases left unmatched: 7. CDR3 length equals 14 residues. The germline gives CDR1 SGHNT, CDR2 YYREEE (reference sequence). The CDR3 DNA is TGTGCCAGCAGCCCCGGGAGGGCCGCGGAGACCCAGTACTTC. Amino acid sequence: CASSPGRAAETQYF. The variable domain in full, completed from reference TRBV5-4 and TRBJ2-5, reads ETGVTQSPTHLIKTRGQQVTLRCSSQSGHNTVSWYQQALGQGPQFIFQYYREEENGRGNFPPRFSGLQFPNYSSELNVNALELDDSALYLCASSPGRAAETQYFGPGTRLLVL.

The CDR3 DNA reads as TGTGCCAGCAGCCCCCGGAACACTGAAGCTTTCTTT. This sequence encodes CASSPRNTEAFF. The chain recombines TRBV5-4 with TRBJ1-1; D is undetermined. The CDR3 is made up of 12 amino acids. V shed 4 bases and J shed 1 base, with 5 bases lying between them. Per the germline V gene, CDR1 is SGHNT and CDR2 is YYREEE (reference sequence). Combining the CDR3 with reference TRBV5-4 and TRBJ1-1 gives the whole variable domain ETGVTQSPTHLIKTRGQQVTLRCSSQSGHNTVSWYQQALGQGPQFIFQYYREEENGRGNFPPRFSGLQFPNYSSELNVNALELDDSALYLCASSPRNTEAFFGQGTRLTVV.

The chain uses TRBV7-9 and TRBJ2-3, with 7 bases identical to TRBD2. This CDR3 is built from 13 residues. From germline, CDR1 is SEHNR and CDR2 FQNEAQ (reference sequence). The J segment lost 4 bases and the V segment lost 5 bases, leaving 3 bases of the junction unmatched. CDR3 bases: TGTGCCAGCAGCCGGGAGGTACCAGATACGCAGTATTTT. It is translated as CASSREVPDTQYF.

The chain combines TRBV5-1 with TRBJ2-7, with 15 bases aligning to TRBD2. This CDR3 region has 15 residues. V lost 3 bases to trimming and J lost 2 bases; unmatched junction nucleotides: 0. Germline V gene lookup returns CDR1 SGHRS and CDR2 YFSETQ. CDR3 protein: CASSWTSGGAYEQYF. The CDR3 DNA follows: TGCGCCAGCAGCTGGACTAGCGGGGGGGCCTACGAGCAGTACTTC.

V usage is TRBV2 and J usage is TRBJ1-1; D remains unclear. With 4 bases removed from V and 12 bases from J, the gap between germline ends came to 9 bases. Germline loops: CDR1 SNHLY, CDR2 FYNNEI. This CDR3 has 10 amino acids. CDR3 bases: TGTGCCAGCAGTGTCAGGTGGACTTTCTTT. Protein: CASSVRWTFF. The variable domain in full, completed from reference TRBV2 and TRBJ1-1, reads EPEVTQTPSHQVTQMGQEVILRCVPISNHLYFYWYRQILGQKVEFLVSFYNNEISEKSEIFDDQFSVERPDGSNFTLKIRSTKLEDSAMYFCASSVRWTFFGQGTRLTVV.